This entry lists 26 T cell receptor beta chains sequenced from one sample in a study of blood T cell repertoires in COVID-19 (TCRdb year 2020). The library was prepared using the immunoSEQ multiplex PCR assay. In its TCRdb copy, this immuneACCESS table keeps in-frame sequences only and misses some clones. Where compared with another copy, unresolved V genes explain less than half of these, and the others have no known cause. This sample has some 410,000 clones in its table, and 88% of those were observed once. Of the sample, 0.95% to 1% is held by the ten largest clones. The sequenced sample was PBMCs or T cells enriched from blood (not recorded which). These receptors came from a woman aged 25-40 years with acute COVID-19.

Written as DNA, the CDR3 is TGCAGCGTTGAAGGCAGGACAGGGGCCACCGGGGAGCTGTTTTTT. Translated, it gives CSVEGRTGATGELFF. V usage is TRBV29-1 and J usage is TRBJ2-2, with 9 bases matching TRBD1. In germline, CDR1 is SQVTM, CDR2 ANQGSEA. The CDR3 extends over 15 amino acids. Trimming cost V 1 base and J 4 bases; bases outside gene matches: 4.

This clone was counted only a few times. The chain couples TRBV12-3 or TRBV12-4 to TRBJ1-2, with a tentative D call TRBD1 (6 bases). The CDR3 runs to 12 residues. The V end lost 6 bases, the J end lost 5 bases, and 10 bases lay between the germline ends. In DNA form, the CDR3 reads TGTGCCAGCAGACAGGGAGCATATGGCTACACCTTC. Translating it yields CASRQGAYGYTF.

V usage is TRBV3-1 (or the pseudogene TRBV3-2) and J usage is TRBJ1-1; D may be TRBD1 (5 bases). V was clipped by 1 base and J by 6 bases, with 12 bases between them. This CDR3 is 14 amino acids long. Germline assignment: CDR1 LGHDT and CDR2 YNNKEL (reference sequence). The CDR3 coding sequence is TGTGCCAGCAGCCAAGGACGGGGGTCCGCTGAAGCTTTCTTT. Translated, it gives CASSQGRGSAEAFF.

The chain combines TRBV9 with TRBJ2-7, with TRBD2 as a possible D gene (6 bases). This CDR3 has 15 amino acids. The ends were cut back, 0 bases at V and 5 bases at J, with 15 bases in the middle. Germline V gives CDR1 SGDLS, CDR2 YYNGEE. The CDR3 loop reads CASSVDGTGADEQYF. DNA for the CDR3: TGTGCCAGCAGCGTAGATGGAACGGGAGCTGACGAGCAGTACTTC.

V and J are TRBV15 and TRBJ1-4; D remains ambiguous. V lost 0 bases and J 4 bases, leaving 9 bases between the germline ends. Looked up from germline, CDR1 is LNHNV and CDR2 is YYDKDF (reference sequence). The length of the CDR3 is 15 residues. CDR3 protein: CATSRDLGDNEKLFF. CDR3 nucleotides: TGTGCCACCAGCAGAGATCTGGGCGATAATGAAAAACTGTTTTTT.

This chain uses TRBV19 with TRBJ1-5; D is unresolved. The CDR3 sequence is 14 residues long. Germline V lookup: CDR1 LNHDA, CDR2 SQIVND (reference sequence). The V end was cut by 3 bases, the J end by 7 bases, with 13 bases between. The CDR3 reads CASSMVQIGQPQHF. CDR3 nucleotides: TGTGCCAGTAGTATGGTTCAAATCGGGCAGCCCCAGCATTTT. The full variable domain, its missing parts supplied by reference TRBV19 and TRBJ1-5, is DGGITQSPKYLFRKEGQNVTLSCEQNLNHDAMYWYRQDPGQGLRLIYYSQIVNDFQKGDIAEGYSVSREKKESFPLTVTSAQKNPTAFYLCASSMVQIGQPQHFGDGTRLSIL.

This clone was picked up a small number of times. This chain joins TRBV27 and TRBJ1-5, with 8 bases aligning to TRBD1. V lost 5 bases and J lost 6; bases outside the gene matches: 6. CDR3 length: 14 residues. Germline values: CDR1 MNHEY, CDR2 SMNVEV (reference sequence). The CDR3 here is CASSLGQGVQPQHF. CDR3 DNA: TGTGCCAGCAGTCTAGGACAGGGTGTTCAGCCCCAGCATTTT.

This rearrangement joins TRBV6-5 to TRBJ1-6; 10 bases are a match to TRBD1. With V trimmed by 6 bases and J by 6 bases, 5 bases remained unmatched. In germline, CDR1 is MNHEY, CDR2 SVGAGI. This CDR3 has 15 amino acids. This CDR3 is CASSYRDRGNSPLHF. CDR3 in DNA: TGTGCCAGCAGCTATCGGGACAGGGGTAATTCACCCCTCCACTTT.

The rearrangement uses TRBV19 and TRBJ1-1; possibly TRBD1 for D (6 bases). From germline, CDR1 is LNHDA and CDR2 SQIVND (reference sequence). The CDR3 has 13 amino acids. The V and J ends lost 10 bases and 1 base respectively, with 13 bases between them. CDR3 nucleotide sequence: TGTGCCACCAAGGACAGCTGGAACACTGAAGCTTTCTTT. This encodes CATKDSWNTEAFF.

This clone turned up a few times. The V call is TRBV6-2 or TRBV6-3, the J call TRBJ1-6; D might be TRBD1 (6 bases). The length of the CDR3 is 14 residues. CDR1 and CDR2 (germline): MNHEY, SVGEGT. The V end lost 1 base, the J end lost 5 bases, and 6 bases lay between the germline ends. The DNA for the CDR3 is TGTGCCAGCAGTTACTGGGACAATAATTCACCCCTCCACTTT. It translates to CASSYWDNNSPLHF.

The CDR3 spells CASSLSTSSEKLFF. Written as DNA, the CDR3 is TGTGCCAGCAGTTTATCCACTAGTAGCGAAAAACTGTTTTTT. V is TRBV27 and J is TRBJ1-4; no reliable D call. The CDR3 runs 14 residues. Trimming stripped 0 bases from V and 8 bases from J, with 10 bases between. Germline V CDR1 and CDR2: MNHEY, SMNVEV (reference sequence).

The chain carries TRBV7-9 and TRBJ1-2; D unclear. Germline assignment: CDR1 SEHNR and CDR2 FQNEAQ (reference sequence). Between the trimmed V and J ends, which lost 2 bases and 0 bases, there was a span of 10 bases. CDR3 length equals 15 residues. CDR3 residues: CASSLFTSSNYGYTF. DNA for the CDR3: TGTGCCAGCAGCTTATTCACGAGTTCTAACTATGGCTACACCTTC.

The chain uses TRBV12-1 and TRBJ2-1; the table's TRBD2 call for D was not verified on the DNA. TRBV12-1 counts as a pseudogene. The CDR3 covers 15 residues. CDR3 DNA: TGTTCCAGCAGCCATTTAGCGGGGGACCCCAATGAGCAGTTCTTC. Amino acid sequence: CSSSHLAGDPNEQFF.

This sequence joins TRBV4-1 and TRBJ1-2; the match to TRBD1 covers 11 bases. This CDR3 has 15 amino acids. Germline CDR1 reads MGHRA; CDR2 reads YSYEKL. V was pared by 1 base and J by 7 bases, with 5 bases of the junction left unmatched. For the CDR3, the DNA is TGCGCCAGCAGCCAAGGGACAGGGGGCTCCGCTGGCTACACCTTC. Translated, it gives CASSQGTGGSAGYTF.

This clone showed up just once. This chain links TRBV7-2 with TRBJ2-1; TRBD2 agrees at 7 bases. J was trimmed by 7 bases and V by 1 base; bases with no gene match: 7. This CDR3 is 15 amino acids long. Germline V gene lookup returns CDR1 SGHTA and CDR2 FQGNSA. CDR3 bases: TGTGCCAGCAGCTTAGGGGACTATAATACAAATGAGCAGTTCTTC. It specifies CASSLGDYNTNEQFF.

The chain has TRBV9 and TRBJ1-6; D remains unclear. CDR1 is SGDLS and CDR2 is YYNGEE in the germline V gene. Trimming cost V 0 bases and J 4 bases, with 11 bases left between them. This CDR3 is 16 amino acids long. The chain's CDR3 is CASSVGPAGYNSPLHF. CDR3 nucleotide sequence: TGTGCCAGCAGCGTAGGTCCCGCGGGGTATAATTCACCCCTCCACTTT.

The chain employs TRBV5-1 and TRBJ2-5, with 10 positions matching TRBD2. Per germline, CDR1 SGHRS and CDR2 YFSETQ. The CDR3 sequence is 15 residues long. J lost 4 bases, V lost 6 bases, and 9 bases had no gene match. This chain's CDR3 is CASTPQRGGGETQYF. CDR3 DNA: TGCGCCAGCACCCCCCAGCGGGGGGGCGGAGAGACCCAGTACTTC.

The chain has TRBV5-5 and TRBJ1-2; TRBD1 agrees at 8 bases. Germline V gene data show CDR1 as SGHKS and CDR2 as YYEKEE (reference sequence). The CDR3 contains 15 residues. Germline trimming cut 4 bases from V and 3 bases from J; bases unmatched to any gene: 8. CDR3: CASSPGQGRDYGYTF. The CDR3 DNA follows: TGTGCCAGCAGCCCTGGACAGGGAAGAGACTATGGCTACACCTTC.

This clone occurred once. The CDR3: CASRDSRSGYEQYF. The CDR3 nucleotides read TGCGCCAGCAGAGACAGCCGATCGGGCTACGAGCAGTACTTC. The chain carries TRBV10-2 and TRBJ2-7; TRBD1 is a possible D gene (5 bases). CDR1 and CDR2 (germline): WSHSY, SAAADI. V lost 6 bases to trimming and J lost 3 bases, with 15 bases between them. There are 14 residues in the CDR3.

The CDR3 DNA reads as TGTGCCAGCAGCTTAGATCCTTATAGCAATCAGCCCCAGCATTTT. It specifies CASSLDPYSNQPQHF. The chain combines TRBV11-2 with TRBJ1-5; D is unclear. Trimming cost V 0 bases and J 0 bases, with 6 bases left between them. CDR1 and CDR2 (germline): SGHAT, FQNNGV. This CDR3 contains 15 residues.

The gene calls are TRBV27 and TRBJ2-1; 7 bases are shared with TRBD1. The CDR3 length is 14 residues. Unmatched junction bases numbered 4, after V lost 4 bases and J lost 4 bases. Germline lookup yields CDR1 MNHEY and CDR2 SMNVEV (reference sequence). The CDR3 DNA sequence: TGTGCCAGCAGTTACCGGGACAGTTACAATGAGCAGTTCTTC. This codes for CASSYRDSYNEQFF.

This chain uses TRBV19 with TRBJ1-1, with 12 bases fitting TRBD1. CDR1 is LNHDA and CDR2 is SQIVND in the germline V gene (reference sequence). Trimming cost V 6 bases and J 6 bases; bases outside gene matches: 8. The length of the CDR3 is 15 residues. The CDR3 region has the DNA TGTGCCAGTAGACCGGGACAGGGGGCGGCGGCTGAAGCTTTCTTT. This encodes CASRPGQGAAAEAFF.

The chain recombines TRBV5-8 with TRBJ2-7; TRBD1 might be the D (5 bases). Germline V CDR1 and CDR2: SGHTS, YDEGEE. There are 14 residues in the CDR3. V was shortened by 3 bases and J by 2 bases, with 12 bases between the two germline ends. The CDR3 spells CASSSLRQTYEQYF. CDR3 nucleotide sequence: TGTGCCAGCAGCTCCCTTAGACAGACCTACGAGCAGTACTTC.

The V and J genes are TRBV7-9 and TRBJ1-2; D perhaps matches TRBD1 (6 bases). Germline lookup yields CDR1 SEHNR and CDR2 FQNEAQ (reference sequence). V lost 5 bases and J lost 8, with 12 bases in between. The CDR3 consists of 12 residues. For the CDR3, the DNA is TGTGCCAGCAGCCAAGACAGGAACGGCTACACCTTC. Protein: CASSQDRNGYTF.

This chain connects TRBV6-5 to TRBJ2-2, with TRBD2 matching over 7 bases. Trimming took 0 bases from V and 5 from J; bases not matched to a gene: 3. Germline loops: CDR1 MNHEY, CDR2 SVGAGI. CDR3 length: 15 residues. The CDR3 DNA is TGTGCCAGCAGTTACTCGAAGGGAGGGACCGGGGAGCTGTTTTTT. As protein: CASSYSKGGTGELFF.

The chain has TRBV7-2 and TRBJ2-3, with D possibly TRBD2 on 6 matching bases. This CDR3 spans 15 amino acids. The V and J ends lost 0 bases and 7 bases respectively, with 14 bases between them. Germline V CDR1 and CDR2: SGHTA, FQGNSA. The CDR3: CASSLAHVSGHTQYF. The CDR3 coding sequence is TGTGCCAGCAGCTTAGCGCATGTTAGCGGCCATACGCAGTATTTT.